This T cell receptor beta chain is from a study of T cell changes during pregnancy in multiple sclerosis (dated by TCRdb to between 2018 and 2021). Background for the entire study: Changes in the T cell repertoire over the course of pregnancy were examined in this study in women with multiple sclerosis.

In the case of this clone: What this receptor recognizes is not known. No much larger clonotype is one base removed from it; base qualities were not supplied.

The method was the immunoSEQ multiplex PCR assay. Entries here come from immuneACCESS through TCRdb and include only in-frame sequences with V and J called. Some clones fail to appear in such tables; in the studies checked, an unresolved V gene covers under half of the shortfall, and the cause of the remainder is unknown. This sample gives more than 65,000 clones in total; 91% of them show up just once. The ten most abundant clones make up over 2% of the sample. Including the terminal cysteine and phenylalanine, the CDR3 comprises 14 residues. Only CDR3 DNA is held: 42 bases, read in frame from base 1. V loses 3 bases, J loses 10 bases, and the germline ends lie 19 bases apart. The germline V gene provides CDR1 SQVTM and CDR2 ANQGSEA.

The sequences come from peripheral blood, collected in the first trimester of pregnancy. The chain is encoded by TRBV29-1 joined to TRBJ2-1, with TRBD1 perhaps the D gene, on 5 matching bases. The clonotype comes from a female donor with multiple sclerosis, enrolled in a pregnancy study. The DNA sequence reads TGCAGCGTTGAGAGCCAGGGTGGCAGCCGGGAGCAGTTCTTC. Its amino acids are CSVESQGGSREQFF.